These 3 T cell receptor beta chains were sequenced from one sample in a study of cytomegalovirus exposure and HLA in healthy donors. PCR employed 60 Vbeta and 13 Jbeta primers. Clones were read by immunoSEQ multiplex PCR, and TCRdb kept only the in-frame ones, dropping some. The data show 65,000 to 90,000 clones, approximately 90% seen once. The material sequenced was PBMCs. These receptors originate from a woman younger than 45 in good health and CMV-seronegative.

The chain links TRBV2 to TRBJ1-1; 8 positions agree with TRBD1. The CDR3 sequence is 13 residues long. CDR1 is SNHLY and CDR2 is FYNNEI in the germline V gene. After removal of 8 bases from V and 9 bases from J, the junction contained 11 bases not matched to a gene. This chain's CDR3 is CASADRGNSKAFF. CDR3 coding DNA: TGTGCCAGCGCCGACAGGGGAAATAGTAAAGCTTTCTTT.

The genes are TRBV15 and TRBJ2-7; 8 nucleotides align to TRBD1. The trim removed 0 bases at V and 1 base at J, leaving 5 bases unmatched. The CDR3 spans 16 residues. Germline V gene sequence: CDR1 LNHNV, CDR2 YYDKDF (reference sequence). The CDR3 bases are TGTGCCACCAGCAGAGAGTTAGGGGACAGGTCCTACGAGCAGTACTTC. It codes for CATSRELGDRSYEQYF.

The chain employs TRBV25-1 and TRBJ1-5, with 8 bases fitting TRBD1. With V trimmed by 3 bases and J by 1 base, 2 bases remained unmatched. CDR3 length equals 15 residues. Germline V CDR1 and CDR2: MGHDK, SYGVNS. CDR3 in amino acids: CASSDHRGSNQPQHF. Here the CDR3 DNA reads TGTGCCAGCAGTGATCACAGGGGGAGCAATCAGCCCCAGCATTTT. Supplemented by reference TRBV25-1 and TRBJ1-5, the full variable domain reads EADIYQTPRYLVIGTGKKITLECSQTMGHDKMYWYQQDPGMELHLIHYSYGVNSTEKGDLSSESTVSRIRTEHFPLTLESARPSHTSQYLCASSDHRGSNQPQHFGDGTRLSIL.